The source of this TCR beta chain is a study of T cells after yellow fever vaccination. This clonotype was detected many times. What it binds is not known. In germline, CDR1 is LGHNA, CDR2 YNFKEQ. The CDR3 is made up of 17 amino acids. V shed 0 bases and J 4 bases; nucleotides not matched to a gene: 6. TCRdb used MiXCR to reprocess the 5' RACE reads, holding one entry per CDR3 protein. The sample lists just under 600,000 distinct CDR3 sequences, approximately 13% occurring once. General study points: Post-booster repertoires again held most primary-vaccination clones (around 95% CD4, 88% CD8).

The V and J genes are TRBV4-2 and TRBJ2-3; 11 bases agree with TRBD2. This receptor was identified in a man between 25 and 39 years old who received the YFV17D yellow fever vaccine. The sequenced sample was PBMCs, obtained on the day of the yellow fever booster vaccination. CDR3 loop: CASSQEGLAAAADTQYF. The CDR3 DNA is TGTGCCAGCAGCCAAGAGGGACTAGCGGCTGCCGCAGATACGCAGTATTTT.